This TCR beta chain was identified in a study of technical replicates of blood from a handful of donors. This clone has more than one count but fewer than ten. The table came from immunoSEQ multiplex PCR; TCRdb's copy has only in-frame clones and leaves some out. In the table there are about 88,000 clones, around 90% of which are singletons. V dropped 0 bases and J dropped 8 bases, with 14 bases sitting between them. This CDR3 has 14 amino acids. Germline CDR1 reads SGDLS; CDR2 reads YYNGEE. The origin of this receptor is a human donor in good health. This sequence joins TRBV9 and TRBJ1-1, with D possibly TRBD1 on 6 matching bases. The sample comprised T cells isolated from PBMCs. The CDR3 coding sequence is TGTGCCAGCAGCGTAGGGGGTCGGACAGACGAAGCTTTCTTT. It is translated as CASSVGGRTDEAFF.